This TCR beta chain was captured by sequencing in a study of cytomegalovirus exposure and HLA in healthy donors. The germline V gene has CDR1 KGHSH and CDR2 LQKENI. The CDR3 length is 15 residues. V was trimmed by 3 bases and J by 5 bases, leaving 17 bases between them. The PCR made use of 60 Vbeta and 13 Jbeta primers. Sequencing used immunoSEQ multiplex PCR; TCRdb keeps in-frame clones, though not all of them. The sample lists approximately 140,000 clones; more than 75% were seen once. This clone was observed a handful of times. The specimen sequenced was PBMCs. This sequence was found in a man younger than 30 in good health and CMV-seronegative. The V call is TRBV18, the J call TRBJ2-7; TRBD2 is a possible D gene (6 bases). CDR3 nucleotides: TGTGCCAGCTCACCGCCCGGGGGTCCCCTCAACGAGCAGTACTTC. This translates into CASSPPGGPLNEQYF. The variable domain in full, completed from reference TRBV18 and TRBJ2-7, reads NAGVMQNPRHLVRRRGQEARLRCSPMKGHSHVYWYRQLPEEGLKFMVYLQKENIIDESGMPKERFSAEFPKEGPSILRIQQVVRGDSAAYFCASSPPGGPLNEQYFGPGTRLTVT.